Each of the 3 T cell receptor beta chains below was sequenced from the same sample in a study of neurological immune-mediated disorders. MiXCR was run by TCRdb on the 5' RACE reads, yielding one entry per CDR3 protein. The repertoire holds some 28,000 distinct CDR3 sequences, about 6.9% seen once, with roughly 8.5% in the top ten. Sequencing was carried out using PBMCs. These receptors were obtained from a woman between 50 and 59 years old in good health.

There are many counts of this clonotype. The V call is TRBV28, the J call TRBJ2-7, with D unresolved. The CDR3 runs to 12 residues. Trimming shortened V by 7 bases and J by 0 bases, and 7 bases separated the two germline ends. Germline CDR1 and CDR2: MDHEN and SYDVKM. This CDR3 reads CASIGFSYEQYF. The CDR3 coding sequence is TGTGCCAGCATAGGATTCTCCTACGAGCAGTACTTC.

This clonotype appeared many times. DNA of the CDR3: TGCAGTGCTAGCGCGGGAGGTGGGGGAGTTGTGCAGTTCTTC. It codes for CSASAGGGGVVQFF. This chain links TRBV20-1 with TRBJ2-1, with TRBD2 identical over 8 bases. In germline, CDR1 is DFQATT, CDR2 SNEGSKA (reference sequence). This CDR3 is built from 14 residues. With V trimmed by 3 bases and J by 12 bases, 13 bases remained unmatched.

This clonotype was seen ten or more times. The chain recombines TRBV9 with TRBJ1-3, with a weak D call TRBD1 (5 bases). CDR3 length: 16 residues. The V end was cut by 1 base, the J end by 2 bases, with 13 bases between. Looked up from germline, CDR1 is SGDLS and CDR2 is YYNGEE. CDR3 nucleotide sequence: TGTGCCAGCAGCGTATCCAGGGTAGTTACTGGAAACACCATATATTTT. Translated, it gives CASSVSRVVTGNTIYF.